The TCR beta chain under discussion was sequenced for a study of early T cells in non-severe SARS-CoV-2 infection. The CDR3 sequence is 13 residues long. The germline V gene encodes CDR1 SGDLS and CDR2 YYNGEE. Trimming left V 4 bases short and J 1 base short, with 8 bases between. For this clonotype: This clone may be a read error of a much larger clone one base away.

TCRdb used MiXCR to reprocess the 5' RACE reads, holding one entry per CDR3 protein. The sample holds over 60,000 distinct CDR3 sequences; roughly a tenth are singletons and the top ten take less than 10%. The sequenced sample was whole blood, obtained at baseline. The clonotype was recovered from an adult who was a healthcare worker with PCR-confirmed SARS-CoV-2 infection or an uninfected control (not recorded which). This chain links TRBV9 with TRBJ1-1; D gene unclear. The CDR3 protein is CASSLDWNTEAFF. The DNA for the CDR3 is TGTGCCAGCAGCTTAGATTGGAACACTGAAGCTTTCTTT. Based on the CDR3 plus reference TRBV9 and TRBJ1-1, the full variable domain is DSGVTQTPKHLITATGQRVTLRCSPRSGDLSVYWYQQSLDQGLQFLIQYYNGEERAKGNILERFSAQQFPDLHSELNLSSLELGDSALYFCASSLDWNTEAFFGQGTRLTVV.